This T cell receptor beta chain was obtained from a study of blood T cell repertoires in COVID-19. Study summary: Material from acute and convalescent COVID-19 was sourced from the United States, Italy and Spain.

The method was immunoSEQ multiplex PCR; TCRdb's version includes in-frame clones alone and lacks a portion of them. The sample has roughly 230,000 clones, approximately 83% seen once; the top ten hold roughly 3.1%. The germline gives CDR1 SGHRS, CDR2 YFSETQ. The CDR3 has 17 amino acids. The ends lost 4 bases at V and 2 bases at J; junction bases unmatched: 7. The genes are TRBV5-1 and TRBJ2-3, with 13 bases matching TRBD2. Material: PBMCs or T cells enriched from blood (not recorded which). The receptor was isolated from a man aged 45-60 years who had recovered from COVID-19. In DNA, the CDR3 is TGCGCCAGCAGCCCTTGGACTAGCGGGAGACCCACAGATACGCAGTATTTT. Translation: CASSPWTSGRPTDTQYF.